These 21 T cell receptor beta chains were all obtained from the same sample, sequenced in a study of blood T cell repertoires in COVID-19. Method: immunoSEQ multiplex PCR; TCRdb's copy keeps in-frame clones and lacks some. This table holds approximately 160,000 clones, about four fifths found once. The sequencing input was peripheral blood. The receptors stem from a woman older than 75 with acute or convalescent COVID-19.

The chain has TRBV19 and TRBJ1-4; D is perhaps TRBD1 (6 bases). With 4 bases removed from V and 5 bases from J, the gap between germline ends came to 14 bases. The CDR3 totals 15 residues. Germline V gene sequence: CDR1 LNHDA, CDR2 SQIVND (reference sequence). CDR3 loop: CASSKQGRINEKLFF. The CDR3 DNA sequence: TGTGCCAGTAGTAAACAGGGCAGGATCAATGAAAAACTGTTTTTT. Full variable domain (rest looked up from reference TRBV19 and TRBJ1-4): DGGITQSPKYLFRKEGQNVTLSCEQNLNHDAMYWYRQDPGQGLRLIYYSQIVNDFQKGDIAEGYSVSREKKESFPLTVTSAQKNPTAFYLCASSKQGRINEKLFFGSGTQLSVL.

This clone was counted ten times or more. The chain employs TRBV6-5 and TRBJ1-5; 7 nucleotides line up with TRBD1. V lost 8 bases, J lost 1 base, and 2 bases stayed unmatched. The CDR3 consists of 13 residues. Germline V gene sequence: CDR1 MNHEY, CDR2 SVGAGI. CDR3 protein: CASLGQSNQPQHF. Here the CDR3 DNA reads TGTGCCAGCCTGGGACAGAGCAATCAGCCCCAGCATTTT.

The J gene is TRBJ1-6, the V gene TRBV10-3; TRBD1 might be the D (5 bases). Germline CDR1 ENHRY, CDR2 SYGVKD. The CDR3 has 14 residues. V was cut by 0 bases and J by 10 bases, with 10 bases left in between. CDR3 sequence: CAISESGGRSPLHF. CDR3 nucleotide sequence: TGTGCCATCAGTGAGTCCGGGGGAAGATCACCCCTCCACTTT.

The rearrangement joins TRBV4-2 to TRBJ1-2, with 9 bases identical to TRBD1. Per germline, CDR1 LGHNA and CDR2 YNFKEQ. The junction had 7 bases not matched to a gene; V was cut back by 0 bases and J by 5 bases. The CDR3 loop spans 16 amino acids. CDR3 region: CASSQDQDRGFYGYTF. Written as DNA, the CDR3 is TGTGCCAGCAGCCAAGACCAGGACAGGGGTTTTTATGGCTACACCTTC.

Here the CDR3 reads CASSSDTNTEAFF. The CDR3 DNA sequence: TGTGCCAGCAGCTCCGACACGAACACTGAAGCTTTCTTT. This chain links TRBV7-8 with TRBJ1-1; D gene unclear. The ends were cut back, 4 bases at V and 1 base at J, with 7 bases in the middle. The germline gives CDR1 SGHVS, CDR2 FQNEAQ. The CDR3 covers 13 residues.

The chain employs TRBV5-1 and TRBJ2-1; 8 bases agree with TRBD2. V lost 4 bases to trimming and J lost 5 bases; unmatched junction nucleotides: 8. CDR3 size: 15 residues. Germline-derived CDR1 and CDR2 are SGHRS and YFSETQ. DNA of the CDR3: TGCGCCAGCAGCCCCTTCGGGACTAGGGACAATGAGCAGTTCTTC. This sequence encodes CASSPFGTRDNEQFF.

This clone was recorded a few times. The CDR3 DNA sequence: TGTGCCAGCAGCCAGGCGACAGGGCGAGGCACCGGGGAGCTGTTTTTT. This codes for CASSQATGRGTGELFF. The chain couples TRBV4-2 to TRBJ2-2; 7 nucleotides agree with TRBD1. The CDR3 is 16 residues long. Germline CDR1 LGHNA, CDR2 YNFKEQ. Trimming removed 3 bases from V and 4 bases from J; junction bases left unmatched: 8.

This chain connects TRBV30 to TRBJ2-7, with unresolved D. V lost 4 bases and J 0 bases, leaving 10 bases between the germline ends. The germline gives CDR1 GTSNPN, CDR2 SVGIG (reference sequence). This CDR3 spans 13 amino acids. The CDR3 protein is CAWTGIFSYEQYF. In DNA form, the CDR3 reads TGTGCCTGGACTGGCATTTTCTCCTACGAGCAGTACTTC.

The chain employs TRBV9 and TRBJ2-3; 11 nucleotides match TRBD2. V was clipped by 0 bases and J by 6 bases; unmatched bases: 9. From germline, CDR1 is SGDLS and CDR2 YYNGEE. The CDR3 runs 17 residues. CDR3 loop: CASSVVLAGGPTDTQYF. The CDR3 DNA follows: TGTGCCAGCAGCGTAGTATTAGCGGGAGGGCCGACGGATACGCAGTATTTT.

The DNA for the CDR3 is TGTGCCAGCAGCCAGAGGACAGCGTTCTCTGGAAACACCATATATTTT. This gives the protein CASSQRTAFSGNTIYF. The chain couples TRBV3-1 (or the pseudogene TRBV3-2) to TRBJ1-3; a weak D match, TRBD1 (6 bases). The CDR3 has 16 amino acids. Germline V CDR1 and CDR2: LGHDT, YNNKEL (reference sequence). V was cut by 3 bases and J by 0 bases, with 12 bases left in between.

CDR3 residues: CASSVEAGESYEQYF. Written as DNA, the CDR3 is TGTGCCAGCAGCGTAGAAGCGGGAGAGAGCTACGAGCAGTACTTC. The gene calls are TRBV9 and TRBJ2-7; TRBD2 matches 8 bases. Per the germline V gene, CDR1 is SGDLS and CDR2 is YYNGEE. V shed 0 bases, J shed 3 bases, and the junction held 5 bases outside the gene matches. The CDR3 covers 15 residues. The variable domain in full, completed from reference TRBV9 and TRBJ2-7, reads DSGVTQTPKHLITATGQRVTLRCSPRSGDLSVYWYQQSLDQGLQFLIQYYNGEERAKGNILERFSAQQFPDLHSELNLSSLELGDSALYFCASSVEAGESYEQYFGPGTRLTVT.

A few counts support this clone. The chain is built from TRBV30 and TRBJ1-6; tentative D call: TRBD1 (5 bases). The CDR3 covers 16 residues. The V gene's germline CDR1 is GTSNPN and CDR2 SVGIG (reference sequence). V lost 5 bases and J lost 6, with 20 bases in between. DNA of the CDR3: TGTGCCTGGTCCCCCCCGGGGGGTTGGGGTAATTCACCCCTCCACTTT. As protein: CAWSPPGGWGNSPLHF.

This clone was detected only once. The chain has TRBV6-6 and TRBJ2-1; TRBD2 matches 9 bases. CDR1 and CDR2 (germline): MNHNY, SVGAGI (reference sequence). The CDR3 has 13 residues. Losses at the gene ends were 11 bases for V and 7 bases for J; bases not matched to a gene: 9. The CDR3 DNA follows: TGTGCCGTCGGTAGCGGGAGTTCAAATGAGCAGTTCTTC. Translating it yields CAVGSGSSNEQFF.

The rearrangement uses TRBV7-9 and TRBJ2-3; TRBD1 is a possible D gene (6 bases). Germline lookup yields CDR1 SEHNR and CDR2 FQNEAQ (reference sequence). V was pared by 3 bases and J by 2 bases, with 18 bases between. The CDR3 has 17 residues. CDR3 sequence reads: CASSFGQSHDFTDTQYF. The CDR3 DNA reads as TGTGCCAGCAGCTTTGGACAGAGCCACGATTTCACAGATACGCAGTATTTT.

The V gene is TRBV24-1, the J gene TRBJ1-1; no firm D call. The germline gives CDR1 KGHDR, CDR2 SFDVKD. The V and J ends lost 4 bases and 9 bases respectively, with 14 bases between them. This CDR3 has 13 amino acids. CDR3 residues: CATSDPTSRKAFF. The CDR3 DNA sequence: TGTGCCACCAGTGACCCGACAAGTAGAAAAGCTTTCTTT.

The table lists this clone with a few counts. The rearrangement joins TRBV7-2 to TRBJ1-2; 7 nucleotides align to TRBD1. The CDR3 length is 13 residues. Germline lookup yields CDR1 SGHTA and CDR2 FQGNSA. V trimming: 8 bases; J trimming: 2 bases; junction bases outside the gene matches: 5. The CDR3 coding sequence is TGTGCCAGCCCCAGACAGGGAAACTATGGCTACACCTTC. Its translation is CASPRQGNYGYTF.

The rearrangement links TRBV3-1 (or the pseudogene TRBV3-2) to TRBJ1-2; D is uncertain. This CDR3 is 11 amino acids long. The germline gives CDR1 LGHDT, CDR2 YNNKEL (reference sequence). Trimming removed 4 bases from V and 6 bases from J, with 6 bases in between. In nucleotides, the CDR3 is TGTGCCAGCAGCCTCGGGGATGGCTACACCTTC. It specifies CASSLGDGYTF.

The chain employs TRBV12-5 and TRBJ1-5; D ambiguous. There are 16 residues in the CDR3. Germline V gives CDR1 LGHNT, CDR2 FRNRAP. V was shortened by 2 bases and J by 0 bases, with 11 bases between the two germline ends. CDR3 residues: CASGLRLQASNQPQHF. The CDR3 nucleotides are TGTGCTAGTGGTTTGAGGTTGCAGGCTAGCAATCAGCCCCAGCATTTT.

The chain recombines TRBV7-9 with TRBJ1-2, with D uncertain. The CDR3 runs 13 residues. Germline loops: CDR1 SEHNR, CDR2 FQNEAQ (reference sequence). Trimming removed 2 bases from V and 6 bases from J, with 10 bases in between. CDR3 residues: CASSLSGGHGYTF. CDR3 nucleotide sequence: TGTGCCAGCAGCTTATCAGGTGGGCATGGCTACACCTTC.

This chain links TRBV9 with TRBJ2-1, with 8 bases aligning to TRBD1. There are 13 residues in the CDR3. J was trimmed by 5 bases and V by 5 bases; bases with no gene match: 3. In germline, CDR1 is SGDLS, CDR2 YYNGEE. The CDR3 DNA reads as TGTGCCAGCAGTCCGGGACAGGACAATGAGCAGTTCTTC. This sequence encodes CASSPGQDNEQFF.

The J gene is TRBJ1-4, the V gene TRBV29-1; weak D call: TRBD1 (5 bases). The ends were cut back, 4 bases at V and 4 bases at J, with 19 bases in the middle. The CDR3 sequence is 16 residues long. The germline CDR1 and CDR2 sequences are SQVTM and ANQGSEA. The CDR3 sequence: CSVGGAAGTYNEKLFF. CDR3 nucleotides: TGCAGCGTTGGTGGCGCAGCCGGGACTTATAATGAAAAACTGTTTTTT.